The rows below give T cell receptor beta chains drawn from one sample of a study of blood T cell repertoires in COVID-19. The assay was immunoSEQ multiplex PCR, and TCRdb's table has in-frame clones only and misses some. This sample has roughly 400,000 clones, with 90% found just once. Sequenced material: PBMCs or T cells enriched from blood (not recorded which). The receptors here all came from a man aged 18 to 35 who had recovered from COVID-19. Both conserved end residues are part of each CDR3.

j_call	v_call	cdr3_aa
TRBJ1-1	TRBV6-5	CATSLWRGDTEAFF
TRBJ1-4	TRBV19	CASSMNSQGAREKLFF
TRBJ2-3	TRBV7-6	CASSPRTSGATDTQYF
TRBJ1-2	TRBV5-6	CASSLWDRVLYGYTF
TRBJ1-1	TRBV21-1	CASSKVGPLEGTEAFF
TRBJ2-4	TRBV7-2	CASSPDSGLAKNIQYF
TRBJ1-4	TRBV2	CASSARTGFNEKLFF
TRBJ1-2	TRBV28	CASTLQGLYGYTF
TRBJ2-1	TRBV5-1	CASTLEVLARPFF
TRBJ1-5	TRBV2	CASKGTGGQPQHF
TRBJ2-2	TRBV3-1/TRBV3-2	CASSQAGPGELFF
TRBJ1-3	TRBV11-2	CASRTPSGNTIYF
TRBJ1-3	TRBV5-4	CASSQDRGGNTIYF
TRBJ2-5	TRBV15	CATSRRRGSGETQYF
TRBJ2-1	TRBV24-1	CATSDPGLAGGPAEQFF
TRBJ2-3	TRBV13	CASSGPASLSTDTQYF
TRBJ2-1	TRBV29-1	CSVADREQFF
TRBJ2-7	TRBV27	CASSLRQGVTYEQYF